Following are 25 T cell receptor beta chains from one sample sequenced in a study of cytomegalovirus exposure and HLA in healthy donors. Using immunoSEQ multiplex PCR, the repertoire was profiled, and TCRdb retains in-frame clones only, with some absent. In the table there are 200,000 or so clones, 84% of which are singletons. Sequencing was performed on PBMCs. The receptors shown here come from a man aged 18 to 30 in good health and CMV-seropositive.

The rearrangement uses TRBV27 and TRBJ1-1, with 11 bases lining up with TRBD1. Per germline, CDR1 MNHEY and CDR2 SMNVEV (reference sequence). This CDR3 has 14 residues. V dropped 6 bases and J dropped 4; count of bases not matched to a gene: 4. CDR3 sequence reads: CASRWTGGITEAFF. The CDR3 DNA sequence: TGTGCCAGCAGATGGACAGGGGGCATCACTGAAGCTTTCTTT.

The V call is TRBV4-3, the J call TRBJ1-5; possible D gene TRBD1, 6 bases. Germline V gives CDR1 LGHNA, CDR2 YSLEER. The CDR3 contains 15 residues. V lost 0 bases to trimming and J lost 7 bases, with 13 bases between them. CDR3 residues: CASSQERGREQPQHF. CDR3 DNA: TGCGCCAGCAGCCAAGAGCGGGGGCGGGAGCAGCCCCAGCATTTT.

J is TRBJ2-2 and V is TRBV6-6; D is undetermined. V was clipped by 10 bases and J by 0 bases, with 12 bases between them. This CDR3 spans 14 amino acids. Germline CDR1 reads MNHNY; CDR2 reads SVGAGI (reference sequence). CDR3 sequence (DNA): TGTGCCACCCAGACACCAGCGAACACCGGGGAGCTGTTTTTT. It specifies CATQTPANTGELFF.

V and J are TRBV6-1 and TRBJ2-7; TRBD2 matches 13 bases. Unmatched junction bases numbered 3, after V lost 6 bases and J lost 1 base. CDR3 length: 15 amino acids. Germline CDR1 is MNHNS and CDR2 is SASEGT. CDR3 residues: CASSSGLAGSYEQYF. The CDR3 DNA follows: TGTGCCAGCAGCTCGGGACTAGCGGGGTCCTACGAGCAGTACTTC.

The chain links TRBV6-5 to TRBJ2-7; D is ambiguous. This CDR3 spans 11 amino acids. V dropped 5 bases and J dropped 7 bases, with 9 bases sitting between them. CDR1 is MNHEY and CDR2 is SVGAGI in the germline V gene. CDR3 DNA: TGTGCCAGCAGTCAACCGGGTGAGCAGTACTTC. Protein: CASSQPGEQYF.

The chain combines TRBV4-2 with TRBJ2-7; maybe TRBD2 (5 bases). CDR3 length equals 15 residues. The germline V and J ends were trimmed by 4 bases and 3 bases, with 16 bases remaining between them. Germline CDR1 LGHNA, CDR2 YNFKEQ. CDR3 sequence (DNA): TGTGCCAGCAGCCCCGGCACTAGGAATATCTACGAGCAGTACTTC. Its protein product is CASSPGTRNIYEQYF.

CDR3 sequence reads: CASSLTGQGHYEQYF. The CDR3, as DNA: TGTGCCAGCAGCTTGACGGGACAGGGTCACTACGAGCAGTACTTC. The chain links TRBV13 to TRBJ2-7, with 9 bases fitting TRBD1. This CDR3 has 15 amino acids. CDR1 PRHDT and CDR2 FYEKMQ come from the germline V gene (reference sequence). Unmatched junction bases numbered 6, after V lost 3 bases and J lost 3 bases.

There are a few counts of this clone. The CDR3 protein is CASSLVSSGVQTQYF. For the CDR3, the DNA is TGTGCCAGCAGCTTAGTCTCTAGCGGTGTGCAGACCCAGTACTTC. This rearrangement joins TRBV11-2 to TRBJ2-5; 7 bases agree with TRBD2. The junction had 8 bases not matched to a gene; V was cut back by 1 base and J by 6 bases. CDR1 is SGHAT and CDR2 is FQNNGV in the germline V gene. CDR3 length equals 15 residues.

In its sample, this clone was seen once. The rearrangement joins TRBV29-1 to TRBJ2-1, with a possible D match to TRBD2 (6 bases). The germline gives CDR1 SQVTM, CDR2 ANQGSEA. V shed 4 bases and J shed 7 bases, with 17 bases lying between them. The CDR3 runs 14 residues. In DNA, the CDR3 is TGCAGCGTTGTTGGTAGCGGCCCTGGGAATGAGCAGTTCTTC. Protein: CSVVGSGPGNEQFF.

The J gene is TRBJ2-7, the V gene TRBV5-1, with 11 bases aligning to TRBD2. Germline V gives CDR1 SGHRS, CDR2 YFSETQ. Trimming took 7 bases from V and 6 from J; bases not matched to a gene: 15. This CDR3 comprises 16 residues. This CDR3 is CASCEGLAAIPGEQYF. The CDR3 DNA sequence: TGCGCCAGCTGTGAGGGACTAGCGGCCATCCCGGGCGAGCAGTACTTC.

This clone was seen only a few times. The chain uses TRBV30 and TRBJ1-4; maybe TRBD1 (5 bases). CDR1 is GTSNPN and CDR2 is SVGIG in the germline V gene (reference sequence). This CDR3 comprises 14 residues. The germline V and J ends were trimmed by 5 bases and 4 bases, with 14 bases remaining between them. The DNA for the CDR3 is TGTGCCTGGGGGGCCCGACAGTTTAATGAAAAACTGTTTTTT. Its translation: CAWGARQFNEKLFF.

The chain joins TRBV7-2 to TRBJ1-2; weak D call: TRBD1 (5 bases). Between the trimmed V and J ends, which lost 7 bases and 1 base, there was a span of 19 bases. CDR1 and CDR2 from the germline V gene are SGHTA and FQGNSA. The CDR3 is made up of 16 amino acids. CDR3 sequence (DNA): TGTGCCAGCACGGAGCAGGGAGGGTTTAATAACTATGGCTACACCTTC. Protein: CASTEQGGFNNYGYTF. Using reference TRBV7-2 and TRBJ1-2 for the parts outside the CDR3, the full variable domain is GAGVSQSPSNKVTEKGKDVELRCDPISGHTALYWYRQSLGQGLEFLIYFQGNSAPDKSGLPSDRFSAERTGGSVSTLTIQRTQQEDSAVYLCASTEQGGFNNYGYTFGSGTRLTVV.

CDR3 DNA sequence: TGTGCCTGGGGAGATTACAATGAGCAGTTCTTC. It yields the protein CAWGDYNEQFF. V is TRBV30 and J is TRBJ2-1; D call uncertain. CDR1 and CDR2 (germline): GTSNPN, SVGIG (reference sequence). Trimming pared 5 bases from V and 4 bases from J, leaving 6 bases between. The CDR3 is made up of 11 amino acids.

The chain recombines TRBV7-9 with TRBJ2-7, with TRBD1 matching 7 bases. Germline CDR1 SEHNR, CDR2 FQNEAQ (reference sequence). After removal of 11 bases from V and 5 bases from J, the junction contained 9 bases not matched to a gene. This CDR3 spans 12 amino acids. The CDR3 DNA follows: TGTGCCTGCGACAGGGAGACGGACGAGCAGTACTTC. As protein: CACDRETDEQYF.

The gene calls are TRBV28 and TRBJ2-7; D might be TRBD2 (6 bases). Trimming took 6 bases from V and 3 from J, leaving 18 bases between them. Germline V gene data show CDR1 as MDHEN and CDR2 as SYDVKM. There are 15 residues in the CDR3. The CDR3 DNA follows: TGTGCCAGCAGCCCCCCGACTAGGAGTGTCTACGAGCAGTACTTC. This encodes CASSPPTRSVYEQYF. The full variable domain, its missing parts supplied by reference TRBV28 and TRBJ2-7, is DVKVTQSSRYLVKRTGEKVFLECVQDMDHENMFWYRQDPGLGLRLIYFSYDVKMKEKGDIPEGYSVSREKKERFSLILESASTNQTSMYLCASSPPTRSVYEQYFGPGTRLTVT.

J is TRBJ2-7 and V is TRBV7-9; perhaps TRBD2 as D (5 bases). The germline V gene has CDR1 SEHNR and CDR2 FQNEAQ (reference sequence). V was clipped by 5 bases and J by 3 bases, with 14 bases between them. The CDR3 runs to 14 residues. For the CDR3, the DNA is TGTGCCAGCAGCCGGGGAGATAGTAACTACGAGCAGTACTTC. This gives the protein CASSRGDSNYEQYF.

This clone came up once. Since a much larger clone is just one base distant, this may be a read error. The genes are TRBV7-8 and TRBJ1-2, with D perhaps matching TRBD1 (6 bases). CDR3 size: 13 residues. The V end lost 2 bases, the J end lost 4 bases, and 8 bases lay between the germline ends. The germline CDR1 and CDR2 sequences are SGHVS and FQNEAQ. This CDR3 is CASSLTGTYGYTF. The CDR3 DNA is TGTGCCAGCAGCTTAACAGGGACCTATGGCTACACCTTC.

This rearrangement joins TRBV6-1 to TRBJ1-5; D call uncertain. The germline V gene encodes CDR1 MNHNS and CDR2 SASEGT. Trimming stripped 3 bases from V and 9 bases from J, with 15 bases between. The CDR3 is made up of 14 amino acids. The DNA of the CDR3 is TGTGCCAGCAGTGACGAGGTGCGGGGAAGGCCCCAGCATTTT. Encoded protein: CASSDEVRGRPQHF.

The V gene is TRBV19, the J gene TRBJ2-3; perhaps TRBD2 as D (6 bases). V lost 7 bases and J 5 bases, leaving 13 bases between the germline ends. The germline CDR1 and CDR2 sequences are LNHDA and SQIVND (reference sequence). The CDR3 extends over 13 amino acids. CDR3 nucleotides: TGTGCCAGTACCCAGCAGGGAGGAGATACGCAGTATTTT. This codes for CASTQQGGDTQYF.

The chain employs TRBV5-1 and TRBJ1-2, with D tentatively TRBD1 (5 bases). CDR3 size: 14 residues. Trimming took 4 bases from V and 8 from J, leaving 18 bases between them. From germline, CDR1 is SGHRS and CDR2 YFSETQ. CDR3 residues: CASSPPTAGVGYTF. The DNA for the CDR3 is TGCGCCAGCAGCCCCCCCACGGCGGGGGTAGGCTACACCTTC.

The chain is built from TRBV5-1 and TRBJ1-1; 7 nucleotides match TRBD1. Germline V gives CDR1 SGHRS, CDR2 YFSETQ. Trimming cost V 0 bases and J 1 base; bases outside gene matches: 12. This CDR3 has 18 amino acids. This chain's CDR3 is CASSLAARQGTRNTEAFF. In DNA, the CDR3 is TGCGCCAGCAGCTTGGCCGCCAGACAGGGAACTAGGAACACTGAAGCTTTCTTT.

This clone was found a few times. V is TRBV20-1 and J is TRBJ2-5; D not resolved. CDR3 length: 11 amino acids. Germline V CDR1 and CDR2: DFQATT, SNEGSKA (reference sequence). V lost 0 bases to trimming and J lost 3 bases, with 2 bases between them. The CDR3: CSARDKETQYF. The CDR3 bases are TGCAGTGCTAGAGACAAAGAGACCCAGTACTTC.

In this sample, this clone turned up many times. The rearrangement links TRBV10-3 to TRBJ1-1, with 8 bases matching TRBD1. The germline gives CDR1 ENHRY, CDR2 SYGVKD. V dropped 6 bases and J dropped 4; count of bases not matched to a gene: 10. The CDR3 consists of 15 residues. Here the CDR3 DNA reads TGTGCCATCAGGTCACAGGGGGGGTTGAGCACTGAAGCTTTCTTT. Translated, it gives CAIRSQGGLSTEAFF.

The rearrangement uses TRBV7-9 and TRBJ2-1; 14 nucleotides agree with TRBD2. Germline trimming cut 5 bases from V and 9 bases from J; bases unmatched to any gene: 15. From germline, CDR1 is SEHNR and CDR2 FQNEAQ (reference sequence). The CDR3 runs 18 residues. CDR3 DNA: TGTGCCAGCAGCCGCCACGGGACTAGCGGGAGTTCCATCGGTGAGCAGTTCTTC. Translated, it gives CASSRHGTSGSSIGEQFF. The full variable domain, rest sourced from reference TRBV7-9 and TRBJ2-1, is DTGVSQNPRHKITKRGQNVTFRCDPISEHNRLYWYRQTLGQGPEFLTYFQNEAQLEKSRLLSDRFSAERPKGSFSTLEIQRTEQGDSAMYLCASSRHGTSGSSIGEQFFGPGTRLTVL.

The gene calls are TRBV9 and TRBJ1-1, with 7 bases matching TRBD1. The CDR3 is 15 amino acids. Germline assignment: CDR1 SGDLS and CDR2 YYNGEE. The V segment lost 0 bases and the J segment 0 bases; nucleotides outside the gene matches: 2. CDR3 sequence (DNA): TGTGCCAGCAGCGTAGGACAGGGTATGAACACTGAAGCTTTCTTT. Translated, it gives CASSVGQGMNTEAFF.